The source of this TCR beta chain is a study of T-cell memory formation after mild COVID-19. Study findings and constraints: Clones contracting across day 15 to 85 had a balanced CD4/CD8 profile; later expanding clones leaned CD4+.

V lost 10 bases to trimming and J lost 8 bases, with 17 bases between them. The CDR3 contains 12 residues. The germline CDR1 and CDR2 sequences are MDHEN and SYDVKM. TCRdb re-derived calls from the 5' RACE reads in MiXCR, one entry per CDR3 protein. The sample has about 270,000 distinct CDR3 sequences, around 15% seen once. This clonotype occurred a few times. Its antigen is not identified. This sequence originates from a man aged 18 to 29 who had mild COVID-19 (a few samples of this study predate the infection). Cell type and time point are not known. The sample consisted of PBMCs or a T cell subset sorted from them (not recorded which). The chain is built from TRBV28 and TRBJ1-2, with D unclear. The CDR3 loop is CATGSGLIGYTF. The CDR3 bases are TGTGCCACCGGAAGCGGCCTAATCGGCTACACCTTC.